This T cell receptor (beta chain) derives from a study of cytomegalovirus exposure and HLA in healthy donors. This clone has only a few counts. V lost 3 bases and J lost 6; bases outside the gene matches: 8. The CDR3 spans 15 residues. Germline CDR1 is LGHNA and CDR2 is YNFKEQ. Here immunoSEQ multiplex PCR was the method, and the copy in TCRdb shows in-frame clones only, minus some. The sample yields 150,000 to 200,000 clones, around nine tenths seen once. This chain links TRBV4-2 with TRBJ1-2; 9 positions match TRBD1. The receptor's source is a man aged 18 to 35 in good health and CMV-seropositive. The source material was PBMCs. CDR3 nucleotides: TGTGCCAGCAGCCACCCGGACAGGGGAACGGATGGCTACACCTTC. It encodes CASSHPDRGTDGYTF.